Following are 19 T cell receptor beta chains from one sample sequenced in a study of blood T cells in healthy people across ages. A sample-barcoded 5' primer and a J-beta primer mix were used in a second PCR of roughly 7 to 11 cycles. MiXCR was run by TCRdb on the 5' RACE reads, yielding one entry per CDR3 protein. The sample lists roughly 800,000 distinct CDR3 sequences, over 45% occurring once. What was sequenced was blood. The receptors shown here come from a man in his thirties or forties in good health.

This chain links TRBV4-3 with TRBJ2-6; D remains ambiguous. V lost 0 bases, J lost 1 base, and 10 bases lay in between. Germline assignment: CDR1 LGHNA and CDR2 YSLEER. The CDR3 consists of 17 residues. This CDR3 is CASSQEGRASGANVLTF. The CDR3 DNA follows: TGCGCCAGCAGCCAAGAAGGTCGGGCGTCTGGGGCCAACGTCCTGACTTTC.

The chain carries TRBV7-9 and TRBJ2-3; 8 bases align to TRBD1. Losses at the gene ends were 1 base for V and 2 bases for J; bases not matched to a gene: 14. CDR1 SEHNR and CDR2 FQNEAQ come from the germline V gene (reference sequence). There are 19 residues in the CDR3. The CDR3, as DNA: TGTGCCAGCAGCTTAGGTTTGCGACAGGGGTCCTTTTCCACAGATACGCAGTATTTT. Translating gives CASSLGLRQGSFSTDTQYF.

The chain employs TRBV29-1 and TRBJ2-5, with D unresolved. Germline loops: CDR1 SQVTM, CDR2 ANQGSEA. The CDR3 spans 13 residues. Trimming left V 5 bases short and J 11 bases short, with 21 bases between. The CDR3: CSVSQASYNEQYF. The DNA of the CDR3 is TGCAGCGTTAGTCAGGCCTCCTACAATGAGCAGTACTTC.

This clonotype has a count of ten or more. V gene TRBV2 combines with J gene TRBJ1-1; unclear D gene. CDR3 length: 14 residues. From germline, CDR1 is SNHLY and CDR2 FYNNEI. With 6 bases removed from V and 5 bases from J, the gap between germline ends came to 16 bases. Written as DNA, the CDR3 is TGTGCCAGCAGAGGGCAGTTTGGATGGACTGAAGCTTTCTTT. This translates into CASRGQFGWTEAFF.

J is TRBJ2-1 and V is TRBV5-1; TRBD2 matches at 7 bases. V lost 6 bases, J lost 0 bases, and 6 bases stayed unmatched. Germline V gene lookup returns CDR1 SGHRS and CDR2 YFSETQ. This CDR3 spans 15 amino acids. The CDR3 DNA is TGCGCCAGCACCACTGGGGGGGGCTCCTACAATGAGCAGTTCTTC. The encoded protein is CASTTGGGSYNEQFF.

This clonotype has only a few counts. The chain links TRBV20-1 to TRBJ2-5, with 11 bases fitting TRBD1. Near its end, the DNA agrees better with TRBJ2-7, so the J call may be wrong. CDR1 and CDR2 from the germline V gene are DFQATT and SNEGSKA (reference sequence). This CDR3 has 13 amino acids. The CDR3 loop reads CSAWGTGGYEQYF. CDR3 bases: TGCAGTGCTTGGGGGACAGGGGGCTACGAGCAGTACTTC.

The CDR3 sequence: CASSLNPAYYEQYF. In nucleotides, the CDR3 is TGTGCCAGCAGCCTCAATCCAGCCTACTACGAGCAGTACTTC. The chain carries TRBV4-2 and TRBJ2-7; no definite D call. The CDR3 extends over 14 amino acids. Germline V gives CDR1 LGHNA, CDR2 YNFKEQ. V was cut by 4 bases and J by 3 bases, with 13 bases left in between.

The chain recombines TRBV25-1 with TRBJ2-1, with D unresolved. The CDR3 runs to 14 residues. The germline CDR1 and CDR2 sequences are MGHDK and SYGVNS. The V end was cut by 5 bases, the J end by 0 bases, with 8 bases between. The CDR3 DNA reads as TGTGCCAGCAGTACAAGGAGCTCCTACAATGAGCAGTTCTTC. Amino acids: CASSTRSSYNEQFF.

This clonotype was seen only a few times. The chain joins TRBV7-2 to TRBJ2-3; TRBD2 matches at 10 bases. The trim removed 1 base at V and 3 bases at J, leaving 4 bases unmatched. The CDR3 covers 16 residues. Per germline, CDR1 SGHTA and CDR2 FQGNSA. The CDR3 coding sequence is TGTGCCAGCAGCTTAGGAGCGGGAGGGCCGACAGATACGCAGTATTTT. Translation: CASSLGAGGPTDTQYF.

The J gene is TRBJ1-1, the V gene TRBV10-3; a possible D gene is TRBD1 (6 bases). V lost 5 bases and J lost 3, with 16 bases in between. The CDR3 has 15 residues. The V gene's germline CDR1 is ENHRY and CDR2 SYGVKD. Here the CDR3 DNA reads TGTGCCATCAGTAAGAACAGGGAGGTTGACACTGAAGCTTTCTTT. This gives the protein CAISKNREVDTEAFF.

The chain carries TRBV7-2 and TRBJ2-3; D might be TRBD2 (5 bases). V gave up 2 bases and J gave up 1 base, with 10 bases separating them. Germline CDR1 and CDR2: SGHTA and FQGNSA. The CDR3 runs 15 residues. The CDR3 spells CASSLLVGGTDTQYF. DNA of the CDR3: TGTGCCAGCAGCTTATTAGTGGGAGGCACAGATACGCAGTATTTT.

The rearrangement links TRBV4-3 to TRBJ2-6, with no clear D. Trimming took 4 bases from V and 2 from J, leaving 9 bases between them. CDR1 is LGHNA and CDR2 is YSLEER in the germline V gene. The CDR3 is made up of 15 amino acids. The CDR3 here is CASSPYITGANVLTF. The CDR3 DNA reads as TGCGCCAGCAGCCCGTACATCACTGGGGCCAACGTCCTGACTTTC.

This clonotype has just a few counts. The chain employs TRBV7-2 and TRBJ2-5, with D hard to call. The V and J ends lost 1 base and 7 bases respectively, with 16 bases between them. Germline values: CDR1 SGHTA, CDR2 FQGNSA. CDR3 size: 15 residues. DNA of the CDR3: TGTGCCAGCAGCTTAGACCCCAGTCGCCCCGGGACCCAGTACTTC. It yields the protein CASSLDPSRPGTQYF.

The chain carries TRBV12-3 or TRBV12-4 and TRBJ2-7; D not resolved. The DNA end favors TRBJ2-5, so the J call may be wrong. The CDR3 contains 14 residues. The CDR3 spells CASRATSEAATQYF. DNA of the CDR3: TGTGCCAGCAGGGCAACATCGGAAGCAGCGACCCAGTACTTC.

This clonotype appeared a few times. V and J are TRBV6-5 and TRBJ1-2, with D maybe TRBD1 (5 bases). The germline CDR1 and CDR2 sequences are MNHEY and SVGAGI. V lost 5 bases and J lost 3, with 13 bases in between. The CDR3 runs 14 residues. The CDR3 region is CASSGAGSYYGYTF. CDR3 nucleotides: TGTGCCAGCAGTGGGGCTGGCTCATACTATGGCTACACCTTC.

This clonotype was observed many times. The chain uses TRBV20-1 and TRBJ2-7; D could derive from TRBD1 or TRBD2 (6 bases each). Per the germline V gene, CDR1 is DFQATT and CDR2 is SNEGSKA (reference sequence). V was shortened by 8 bases and J by 3 bases, with 14 bases between the two germline ends. The CDR3 extends over 12 amino acids. CDR3 protein: CSQGSSGYEQYF. DNA for the CDR3: TGCAGTCAGGGGAGTAGCGGCTACGAGCAGTACTTC.

The rearrangement joins TRBV4-2 to TRBJ2-5; TRBD2 matches at 9 bases. With V trimmed by 0 bases and J by 5 bases, 10 bases remained unmatched. Germline V gives CDR1 LGHNA, CDR2 YNFKEQ. The CDR3 totals 17 residues. In nucleotides, the CDR3 is TGTGCCAGCAGCCAAGATGTTCAGACTAGCGGTGGCGAGACCCAGTACTTC. It codes for CASSQDVQTSGGETQYF.

V gene TRBV5-1 combines with J gene TRBJ2-1, with D possibly TRBD2 on 5 matching bases. Germline V lookup: CDR1 SGHRS, CDR2 YFSETQ. The CDR3 loop spans 15 amino acids. The V end was cut by 4 bases, the J end by 3 bases, with 14 bases between. CDR3 region: CASSRLERFYNEQFF. DNA for the CDR3: TGCGCCAGCAGCCGTCTGGAGCGGTTCTACAATGAGCAGTTCTTC.

This rearrangement joins TRBV20-1 to TRBJ2-5; D is uncertain. The end of the DNA fits TRBJ2-4 better, so the J call may be wrong. The CDR3 consists of 14 residues. Germline CDR1 and CDR2: DFQATT and SNEGSKA (reference sequence). The CDR3 DNA reads as TGCAGTGCTAGAGAAACTACACGGGTAGACATTCAGTACTTC. Protein sequence: CSARETTRVDIQYF.